What follows are 13 T cell receptor beta chains derived from one specimen sequenced in a study of blood T cells in healthy people across ages. Alongside a J-beta primer mix, a sample-barcoded 5' primer served in a second PCR lasting roughly 7 to 11 cycles. TCRdb analysed the 5' RACE reads with MiXCR anew, one entry per CDR3 protein. Here the sample spans over 950,000 distinct CDR3 sequences, roughly two fifths being singletons. The sample consisted of blood. The receptors shown here come from a man aged 18-30 years in good health.

As to this clonotype: An end of the junction differs from the germline gene, which may be a read error. The rearrangement joins TRBV24-1 to TRBJ2-3, with 9 bases identical to TRBD1. Germline loops: CDR1 KGHDR, CDR2 SFDVKD. The length of the CDR3 is 17 residues. CDR3 sequence reads: CAISSNPDRGGTDTQYF. DNA of the CDR3: TGTGCCATCAGTTCAAACCCCGACAGGGGGGGAACAGATACGCAGTATTTT.

The J gene is TRBJ1-1, the V gene TRBV6-5; D is perhaps TRBD1 (6 bases). This CDR3 comprises 13 residues. Germline V gene lookup returns CDR1 MNHEY and CDR2 SVGAGI. V was shortened by 6 bases and J by 6 bases, with 14 bases between the two germline ends. CDR3 amino acids: CASRGGGTSEAFF. In nucleotides, the CDR3 is TGTGCCAGCAGGGGGGGGGGCACCTCTGAAGCTTTCTTT.

V and J are TRBV7-9 and TRBJ2-3; a weak D match, TRBD1 (6 bases). Germline assignment: CDR1 SEHNR and CDR2 FQNEAQ (reference sequence). The V gene lost 6 bases and the J gene lost 0 bases, with 19 bases spanning the gap. The CDR3 sequence is 17 residues long. The DNA of the CDR3 is TGTGCCAGCAGGGAAAATGCAGGGGACATTAGCACAGATACGCAGTATTTT. Translation gives CASRENAGDISTDTQYF.

As to this clonotype: An end of the junction does not agree with germline; a read error may underlie this. This chain links TRBV5-5 with TRBJ1-1; D is uncertain. Germline CDR1 SGHKS, CDR2 YYEKEE (reference sequence). CDR3 size: 16 residues. The CDR3 bases are TGTGCCAGCAGCCCGAGAACACAGCTTCCGAACGCTGAAGCTTTCTTT. Amino acids: CASSPRTQLPNAEAFF. The full variable domain, completed using reference TRBV5-5 and TRBJ1-1, is DAGVTQSPTHLIKTRGQQVTLRCSPISGHKSVSWYQQVLGQGPQFIFQYYEKEERGRGNFPDRFSARQFPNYSSELNVNALLLGDSALYLCASSPRTQLPNAEAFFGQGTRLTVV.

The gene calls are TRBV2 and TRBJ2-7; a weak D match, TRBD1 (5 bases). The germline V and J ends were trimmed by 5 bases and 2 bases, with 16 bases remaining between them. Germline CDR1 reads SNHLY; CDR2 reads FYNNEI. CDR3 length equals 15 residues. The CDR3 spells CASSQQAGLAYEQYF. The CDR3 bases are TGTGCCAGCAGTCAACAGGCAGGGTTGGCCTACGAGCAGTACTTC.

This chain joins TRBV20-1 and TRBJ2-1; 7 nucleotides align to TRBD2. CDR1 and CDR2 (germline): DFQATT, SNEGSKA (reference sequence). The CDR3 length is 13 residues. V gave up 5 bases and J gave up 13 bases; unmatched junction bases: 14. The CDR3 reads CSARASGRETQFF. CDR3 nucleotides: TGCAGTGCTCGGGCTAGCGGACGCGAGACCCAGTTCTTC.

The chain combines TRBV5-1 with TRBJ1-1; no definite D call. V lost 0 bases, J lost 2 bases, and 20 bases lay in between. Germline V gene sequence: CDR1 SGHRS, CDR2 YFSETQ. This CDR3 spans 18 amino acids. The CDR3 region has the DNA TGCGCCAGCAGCTTGGCCCTGTGGGAAGGGAGGGAAAACACTGAAGCTTTCTTT. Protein product: CASSLALWEGRENTEAFF.

A few counts support this clonotype. The rearrangement uses TRBV5-4 and TRBJ1-2, with TRBD1 matching 9 bases. J was trimmed by 5 bases and V by 4 bases; bases with no gene match: 9. The CDR3 runs 15 residues. Germline CDR1 is SGHNT and CDR2 is YYREEE (reference sequence). In DNA form, the CDR3 reads TGTGCCAGCAGCCAACCGGGACAGGGTCGGTATGGCTACACCTTC. Translation gives CASSQPGQGRYGYTF.

This chain connects TRBV20-1 to TRBJ2-3; D remains ambiguous. This CDR3 region has 12 residues. Trimming took off 5 bases at V and 2 bases at J, with 8 bases between the two ends. Germline V gene data show CDR1 as DFQATT and CDR2 as SNEGSKA (reference sequence). The CDR3 nucleotides read TGCAGTGCTCTAGACAACACAGATACGCAGTATTTT. This codes for CSALDNTDTQYF.

This clonotype was counted between two and nine times. The rearrangement joins TRBV7-2 to TRBJ1-1; D not resolved. The CDR3 covers 15 residues. Trimming removed 1 base from V and 3 bases from J, with 12 bases in between. CDR1 SGHTA and CDR2 FQGNSA come from the germline V gene. As DNA, the CDR3 is TGTGCCAGCAGCTTAGTACCTGTCGGAGACACTGAAGCTTTCTTT. Translating it yields CASSLVPVGDTEAFF. Variable domain in full (rest from reference TRBV7-2 and TRBJ1-1): GAGVSQSPSNKVTEKGKDVELRCDPISGHTALYWYRQSLGQGLEFLIYFQGNSAPDKSGLPSDRFSAERTGGSVSTLTIQRTQQEDSAVYLCASSLVPVGDTEAFFGQGTRLTVV.

This clonotype was detected many times. The V and J genes are TRBV27 and TRBJ2-7; D is ambiguous. The better agreement between TRBJ2-5 and the DNA end casts doubt on the J call. The CDR3 totals 12 residues. The germline V gene has CDR1 MNHEY and CDR2 SMNVEV (reference sequence). CDR3 loop: CASGPVERTQYF. The CDR3 bases are TGTGCCAGCGGACCAGTAGAACGGACCCAGTACTTC.

V and J are TRBV12-3 or TRBV12-4 and TRBJ1-1; no definite D call. The CDR3 totals 16 residues. V lost 1 base and J lost 1, with 13 bases in between. CDR3 nucleotides: TGTGCCAGCAGTTTAGGCCGGGCCAGACGGAACACTGAAGCTTTCTTT. Translated: CASSLGRARRNTEAFF.

The chain links TRBV27 to TRBJ1-1; maybe TRBD1 (5 bases). CDR1 is MNHEY and CDR2 is SMNVEV in the germline V gene (reference sequence). The CDR3 has 11 residues. Trimming stripped 8 bases from V and 10 bases from J, with 14 bases between. The CDR3 nucleotides read TGTGCCAGCCGTGGGGGGAGAGGAGCTTTCTTT. Translation: CASRGGRGAFF.